This T cell receptor beta chain was sequenced in a study of cytomegalovirus exposure and HLA in healthy donors. As for the study in general: Samples from HLA-typed donors yielded about 85 million unique TCRs in an early data release.

With regard to this clone: The antigen is unknown.

Germline V gene lookup returns CDR1 MNHEY and CDR2 SMNVEV (reference sequence). Trimming cost V 5 bases and J 8 bases; bases outside gene matches: 7. The CDR3 has 14 amino acids. Study-wide findings and caveats: The authors later found HLA-associated TCR beta chains more clonally expanded than equally common others. Association with HLA alleles at 0.05 false discovery rate was found for around 17,000 TCR beta sequences in a later analysis. Analyses of presence and absence presupposed an approximately uniform sequencing depth across donors.

60 Vbeta and 13 Jbeta primers were used in PCR. Profiled with immunoSEQ multiplex PCR; TCRdb holds only in-frame clones, not every one. The table records roughly 140,000 clones, over 60% of them present only once. The J gene is TRBJ2-1, the V gene TRBV27; TRBD2 aligns across 9 bases. The source material was PBMCs. The receptor's source is a male donor in good health and CMV-seronegative. The CDR3 is CASSRTREGHEQFF. The CDR3 DNA follows: TGTGCCAGCAGTCGTACGCGGGAGGGCCATGAGCAGTTCTTC.